This TCR beta chain was identified in a study of T cell responses to AZD1222 COVID-19 vaccine. The germline gives CDR1 ENHRY, CDR2 SYGVKD. This CDR3 spans 15 amino acids. Trimming shortened V by 7 bases and J by 1 base, and 14 bases separated the two germline ends. The method was immunoSEQ multiplex PCR; TCRdb's version includes in-frame clones alone and lacks a portion of them. The table has 130,000 or so clones, around nine tenths seen once. Study-wide results and limits: Vaccine-associated CD4 TCRs spanned spike, dominant at 160-218 and 743-854.

Only a few counts were recorded for this clone. As yet, its antigen is unknown. This clonotype was sampled from an adult who received the AZD1222 COVID-19 vaccine. Sequenced material: peripheral blood, taken 28 days after the second AZD1222 dose. This rearrangement joins TRBV10-3 to TRBJ1-5, with D hard to call. The CDR3 here is CAINQGLKSNQPQHF. The DNA for the CDR3 is TGTGCCATCAATCAAGGGCTAAAGAGCAATCAGCCCCAGCATTTT.